These 15 T cell receptor beta chains share one sample of origin, sequenced in a study of blood T cells in healthy people across ages. With a J-beta primer mix and a sample-barcoded 5' primer, a second PCR ran about 7 to 12 cycles. In TCRdb, the 5' RACE reads were re-called with MiXCR into one record per CDR3 protein. The data hold approximately 800,000 distinct CDR3 sequences, with less than 60% observed a single time. The sample consisted of blood. The origin of the receptors is an elderly man in good health.

This chain links TRBV7-9 with TRBJ2-1; tentatively, D is TRBD2 (5 bases). Trimming removed 7 bases from V and 0 bases from J, with 16 bases in between. Germline loops: CDR1 SEHNR, CDR2 FQNEAQ (reference sequence). This CDR3 region has 16 residues. The CDR3 region is CASTPDLHPSYNEQFF. CDR3 nucleotides: TGTGCCAGCACCCCGGACTTACATCCCTCCTACAATGAGCAGTTCTTC.

This clonotype was counted ten times or more. CDR3 nucleotide sequence: TGTGCCATCAGTGAGTCCTCCGGGACAGGGAATGAAAAACTGTTTTTT. This gives the protein CAISESSGTGNEKLFF. The chain carries TRBV10-3 and TRBJ1-4; TRBD1 matches at 9 bases. The CDR3 spans 16 residues. The V segment lost 0 bases and the J segment 5 bases; nucleotides outside the gene matches: 4. Germline CDR1 ENHRY, CDR2 SYGVKD.

The chain is built from TRBV29-1 and TRBJ2-4, with D possibly matching TRBD2 (6 bases). The DNA end is a closer match to TRBJ2-7, so the J assignment may be wrong. The CDR3 extends over 13 amino acids. Germline V gene sequence: CDR1 SQVTM, CDR2 ANQGSEA. CDR3 nucleotides: TGCAGCGTTGGAGTGGGGGGTTCCTACGAGCAGTACTTC. It translates to CSVGVGGSYEQYF.

CDR3: CASKSRDGVYEQYF. The CDR3 DNA reads TGTGCCAGCAAGAGTCGGGACGGTGTCTACGAGCAGTACTTC. The rearrangement links TRBV5-4 to TRBJ2-7; D might be TRBD1 or TRBD2, each matching 5 bases. Germline V gene sequence: CDR1 SGHNT, CDR2 YYREEE (reference sequence). Trimming stripped 6 bases from V and 3 bases from J, with 16 bases between. The CDR3 is 14 residues long.

A remark on this clonotype: A much larger clone is a single base away; this may be a read error. The chain has TRBV29-1 and TRBJ2-3, with 11 bases aligning to TRBD2. With V trimmed by 8 bases and J by 4 bases, 17 bases remained unmatched. The CDR3 runs to 17 residues. CDR1 is SQVTM and CDR2 is ANQGSEA in the germline V gene. The DNA of the CDR3 is TGCAGCATAGCATCACCTAGCGGGAGGTTCGGCGCAGATACGCAGTATTTT. This codes for CSIASPSGRFGADTQYF.

The count of this clonotype is one. J is TRBJ2-1 and V is TRBV24-1; TRBD2 is a possible D gene (6 bases). Looked up from germline, CDR1 is KGHDR and CDR2 is SFDVKD. V was trimmed by 10 bases and J by 6 bases, leaving 12 bases between them. CDR3 length: 12 residues. In nucleotides, the CDR3 is TGTGCCACGGAGGGACTTACCAATGAGCAGTTCTTC. This translates into CATEGLTNEQFF.

As regards this clonotype: A single base separates this from a much larger clone, so it may be a read error. The chain links TRBV3-1 to TRBJ2-7; D might be TRBD1 (5 bases). V dropped 1 base and J dropped 7 bases, with 23 bases sitting between them. The germline CDR1 and CDR2 sequences are LGHDT and YNNKEL (reference sequence). CDR3 length: 17 amino acids. The chain's CDR3 is CASSQVVRGWGYNEQYF. The DNA for the CDR3 is TGTGCCAGCAGCCAAGTGGTTCGAGGATGGGGCTACAATGAGCAGTACTTC.

This rearrangement joins TRBV29-1 to TRBJ2-6, with D perhaps matching TRBD2 (5 bases). V lost 7 bases, J lost 0 bases, and 13 bases lay in between. Germline V lookup: CDR1 SQVTM, CDR2 ANQGSEA. This CDR3 contains 15 residues. As DNA, the CDR3 is TGCAGCGCCCGGGGTCCGGTCTCTGGGGCCAACGTCCTGACTTTC. Its translation is CSARGPVSGANVLTF.

This clonotype has more than one count but fewer than ten. This rearrangement joins TRBV5-1 to TRBJ1-2; D gene ambiguous. Between the trimmed V and J ends, which lost 4 bases and 3 bases, there was a span of 10 bases. This CDR3 has 13 amino acids. Germline values: CDR1 SGHRS, CDR2 YFSETQ. The CDR3: CASSPIGDYGYTF. The DNA of the CDR3 is TGCGCCAGCAGCCCAATTGGAGACTATGGCTACACCTTC.

Turning to this clonotype: A much larger clone lies a single base off, so this may be a read error. The CDR3 loop is CASSRVSYNEQYF. The CDR3 DNA sequence: TGTGCCAGCAGCCGTGTGAGTTACAATGAGCAGTACTTC. V gene TRBV7-2 combines with J gene TRBJ2-1; no definite D call. The DNA end is a closer match to TRBJ2-7, so the J assignment may be wrong. CDR1 and CDR2 (germline): SGHTA, FQGNSA. The CDR3 runs 13 residues.

The V and J genes are TRBV20-1 and TRBJ2-7; TRBD2 aligns across 9 bases. The V gene end was trimmed by 4 bases and the J gene end by 4 bases; junction bases not matched to a gene: 20. The CDR3 totals 18 residues. Germline CDR1 reads DFQATT; CDR2 reads SNEGSKA (reference sequence). The CDR3 here is CSANAGVSELAGIYEQYF. The CDR3 DNA sequence: TGCAGTGCTAATGCCGGAGTAAGTGAGCTAGCGGGGATATACGAGCAGTACTTC.

Comments on this clonotype: A read error is possible here, since a much larger clone lies one base away. This chain uses TRBV7-2 with TRBJ2-7; D remains unclear. The CDR3 has 15 residues. CDR1 is SGHTA, CDR2 FQGNSA, per germline. V shed 1 base and J shed 3 bases, with 13 bases lying between them. CDR3 in amino acids: CASSLVSQPDYEQYF. The CDR3 region has the DNA TGTGCCAGCAGCTTAGTTAGTCAGCCAGACTACGAGCAGTACTTC. The full variable domain, with the rest looked up from reference TRBV7-2 and TRBJ2-7, is GAGVSQSPSNKVTEKGKDVELRCDPISGHTALYWYRQSLGQGLEFLIYFQGNSAPDKSGLPSDRFSAERTGGSVSTLTIQRTQQEDSAVYLCASSLVSQPDYEQYFGPGTRLTVT.

This chain joins TRBV7-3 and TRBJ2-5; D remains unclear. This CDR3 comprises 15 residues. In germline, CDR1 is SGHTA, CDR2 FQGTGA. V was cut by 1 base and J by 1 base, with 10 bases left in between. CDR3 sequence reads: CASSLKGFRQETQYF. The CDR3 nucleotides read TGTGCCAGCAGCTTAAAAGGGTTCCGCCAAGAGACCCAGTACTTC. Full variable domain (remainder filled in from reference TRBV7-3 and TRBJ2-5): GAGVSQTPSNKVTEKGKYVELRCDPISGHTALYWYRQSLGQGPEFLIYFQGTGAADDSGLPNDRFFAVRPEGSVSTLKIQRTERGDSAVYLCASSLKGFRQETQYFGPGTRLLVL.

This rearrangement joins TRBV29-1 to TRBJ2-4; D unclear. The V end was cut by 1 base, the J end by 6 bases, with 10 bases between. There are 13 residues in the CDR3. Per germline, CDR1 SQVTM and CDR2 ANQGSEA. CDR3: CSVEGYDGNIQYF. The CDR3 DNA reads TGCAGCGTTGAAGGCTATGATGGAAACATTCAGTACTTC.

Many counts were recorded for this clonotype. This chain uses TRBV12-3 or TRBV12-4 with TRBJ2-7; the D gene is possibly TRBD1 (5 bases). CDR3 length: 13 amino acids. With 5 bases removed from V and 2 bases from J, the gap between germline ends came to 10 bases. CDR3 sequence (DNA): TGTGCCAGCAGTGACCAGGGCCCCTACGAGCAGTACTTC. This gives the protein CASSDQGPYEQYF.